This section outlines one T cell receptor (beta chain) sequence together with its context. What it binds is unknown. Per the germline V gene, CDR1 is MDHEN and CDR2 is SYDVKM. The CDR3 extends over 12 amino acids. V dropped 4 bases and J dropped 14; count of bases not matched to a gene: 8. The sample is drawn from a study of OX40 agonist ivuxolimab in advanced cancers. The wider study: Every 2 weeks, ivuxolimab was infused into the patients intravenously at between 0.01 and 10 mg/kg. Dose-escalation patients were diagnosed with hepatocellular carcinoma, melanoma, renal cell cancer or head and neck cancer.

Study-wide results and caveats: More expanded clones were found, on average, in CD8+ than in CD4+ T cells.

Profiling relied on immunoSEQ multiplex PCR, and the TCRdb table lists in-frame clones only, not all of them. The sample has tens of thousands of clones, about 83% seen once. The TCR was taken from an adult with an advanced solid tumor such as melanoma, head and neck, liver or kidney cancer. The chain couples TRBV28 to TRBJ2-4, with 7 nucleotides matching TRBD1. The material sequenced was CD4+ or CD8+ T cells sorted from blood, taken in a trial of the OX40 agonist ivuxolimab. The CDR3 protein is CASSSIGQVEYF. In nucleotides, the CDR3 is TGTGCCAGCAGTTCGATTGGACAGGTGGAGTACTTC.